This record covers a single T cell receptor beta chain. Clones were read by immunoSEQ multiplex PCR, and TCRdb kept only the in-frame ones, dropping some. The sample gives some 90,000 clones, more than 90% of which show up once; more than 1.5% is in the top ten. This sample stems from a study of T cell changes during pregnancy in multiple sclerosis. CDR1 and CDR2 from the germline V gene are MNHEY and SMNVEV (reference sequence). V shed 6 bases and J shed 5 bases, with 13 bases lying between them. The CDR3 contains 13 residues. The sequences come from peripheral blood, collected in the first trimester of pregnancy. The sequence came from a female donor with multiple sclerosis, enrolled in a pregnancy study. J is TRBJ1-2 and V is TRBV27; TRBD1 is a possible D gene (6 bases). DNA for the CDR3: TGTGCCAGCAGAGGACAGTTTGATTATGGCTACACCTTC. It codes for CASRGQFDYGYTF.